Below are 14 T cell receptor beta chains sequenced from a single sample in a study of blood T cell repertoires in COVID-19. Profiling relied on immunoSEQ multiplex PCR, and the TCRdb table lists in-frame clones only, not all of them. The sample includes about 440,000 clones, about 85% of them seen just once. Sequenced sample: PBMCs or T cells enriched from blood (not recorded which). Source of these receptors: a woman between 18 and 30 years old with acute COVID-19.

This chain connects TRBV30 to TRBJ1-6, with TRBD1 as a possible D gene (5 bases). V lost 2 bases and J lost 10, with 15 bases in between. The CDR3 sequence is 14 residues long. In germline, CDR1 is GTSNPN, CDR2 SVGIG (reference sequence). CDR3 in amino acids: CAWSQGRAGSPLHF. The CDR3 region has the DNA TGTGCCTGGAGTCAAGGCAGGGCTGGATCACCCCTCCACTTT.

This clone was counted once. The gene calls are TRBV6-5 and TRBJ2-5; 7 nucleotides align to TRBD1. The trim removed 0 bases at V and 4 bases at J, leaving 2 bases unmatched. Germline V gene data show CDR1 as MNHEY and CDR2 as SVGAGI. This CDR3 has 14 residues. DNA for the CDR3: TGTGCCAGCAGTTACTCCCACAGGGGAGAGACCCAGTACTTC. It codes for CASSYSHRGETQYF.

The J gene is TRBJ2-1, the V gene TRBV2; D might be TRBD2 (5 bases). Trimming stripped 6 bases from V and 9 bases from J, with 9 bases between. This CDR3 is 11 amino acids long. The germline CDR1 and CDR2 sequences are SNHLY and FYNNEI. The CDR3 bases are TGTGCCAGCAGAGGGAGTGGTGAGCAGTTCTTC. This encodes CASRGSGEQFF.

The chain employs TRBV6-5 and TRBJ1-6; 12 nucleotides align to TRBD1. Germline values: CDR1 MNHEY, CDR2 SVGAGI. This CDR3 contains 16 residues. With V trimmed by 4 bases and J by 9 bases, 7 bases remained unmatched. CDR3 sequence reads: CASSSAGTGGSSPLHF. CDR3 nucleotide sequence: TGTGCCAGCAGTTCCGCCGGGACAGGGGGCAGTTCACCCCTCCACTTT.

This chain connects TRBV12-5 to TRBJ2-3, with TRBD2 matching over 8 bases. The CDR3 sequence is 14 residues long. Germline CDR1 and CDR2: LGHNT and FRNRAP. J lost 3 bases, V lost 4 bases, and 3 bases had no gene match. CDR3 sequence: CASGSGGWTDTQYF. The CDR3 nucleotides read TGTGCTAGTGGTTCGGGGGGGTGGACAGATACGCAGTATTTT.

In this sample, this clone turned up once. The chain combines TRBV29-1 with TRBJ1-1; the D is unclear. The CDR3 sequence is 11 residues long. CDR1 and CDR2 from the germline V gene are SQVTM and ANQGSEA. V lost 4 bases and J 3 bases, leaving 6 bases between the germline ends. Written as DNA, the CDR3 is TGCAGCGTTGGAACACACACTGAAGCTTTCTTT. This encodes CSVGTHTEAFF.

The rearrangement joins TRBV7-3 to TRBJ2-3; D possibly corresponds to TRBD2 (5 bases). The V gene lost 2 bases and the J gene lost 2 bases, with 14 bases spanning the gap. The CDR3 spans 16 residues. Germline V gives CDR1 SGHTA, CDR2 FQGTGA. The DNA for the CDR3 is TGTGCCAGCAGCTTAGGCGCGGCTAGCCACACAGATACGCAGTATTTT. Amino acids: CASSLGAASHTDTQYF.

This chain connects TRBV2 to TRBJ1-6; D gene uncertain. Per the germline V gene, CDR1 is SNHLY and CDR2 is FYNNEI. V was clipped by 3 bases and J by 7 bases, with 10 bases between them. The CDR3 covers 14 residues. The CDR3 coding sequence is TGTGCCAGCAGTGATGGAGACTTCAATTCACCCCTCCACTTT. Translating it yields CASSDGDFNSPLHF.

The CDR3 bases are TGTGCCAGCAGCGCTGACAGGAGTGTTTACGAGCAGTACTTC. It translates to CASSADRSVYEQYF. The chain links TRBV7-6 to TRBJ2-7, with D possibly matching TRBD1 (6 bases). Per the germline V gene, CDR1 is SGHVS and CDR2 is FNYEAQ. V lost 5 bases to trimming and J lost 4 bases, with 15 bases between them. The CDR3 is 14 residues long.

Concerning this clone: Other DNA variants within this sample encode the same CDR3. The chain couples TRBV19 to TRBJ2-1; D is perhaps TRBD2 (6 bases). CDR3 length equals 14 residues. Per germline, CDR1 LNHDA and CDR2 SQIVND (reference sequence). With 3 bases removed from V and 1 base from J, the gap between germline ends came to 7 bases. CDR3 residues: CASSIRGSYNEQFF. In DNA form, the CDR3 reads TGTGCCAGTAGTATTCGGGGGTCCTACAATGAGCAGTTCTTC.

The V gene is TRBV11-2, the J gene TRBJ2-1, with 12 nucleotides matching TRBD2. Per the germline V gene, CDR1 is SGHAT and CDR2 is FQNNGV. This CDR3 is 15 amino acids long. V was pared by 5 bases and J by 4 bases, with 3 bases of the junction left unmatched. The CDR3 sequence: CASSLGLAGYNEQFF. The CDR3 bases are TGTGCCAGCAGCCTGGGACTAGCGGGTTACAATGAGCAGTTCTTC.

The chain combines TRBV18 with TRBJ2-3, with TRBD1 identical over 8 bases. V gave up 2 bases and J gave up 6 bases; unmatched junction bases: 10. The CDR3 is made up of 16 amino acids. Germline V gene sequence: CDR1 KGHSH, CDR2 LQKENI. The CDR3 protein is CASSPRKQGGVDTQYF. For the CDR3, the DNA is TGTGCCAGCTCACCAAGGAAACAGGGGGGTGTTGATACGCAGTATTTT. The full variable domain, its missing parts supplied by reference TRBV18 and TRBJ2-3, is NAGVMQNPRHLVRRRGQEARLRCSPMKGHSHVYWYRQLPEEGLKFMVYLQKENIIDESGMPKERFSAEFPKEGPSILRIQQVVRGDSAAYFCASSPRKQGGVDTQYFGPGTRLTVL.

The chain employs TRBV12-5 and TRBJ2-3, with 9 positions matching TRBD2. The CDR3 is 14 amino acids. The germline gives CDR1 LGHNT, CDR2 FRNRAP. With 7 bases clipped from V and 0 bases from J, the junction kept 2 bases outside the gene matches. The DNA for the CDR3 is TGTGCTAGTGTTGGACTAGCGAGCACAGATACGCAGTATTTT. It specifies CASVGLASTDTQYF.

The genes are TRBV2 and TRBJ1-2, with a tentative D call TRBD1 (5 bases). The V gene lost 8 bases and the J gene lost 4 bases, with 17 bases spanning the gap. Germline V lookup: CDR1 SNHLY, CDR2 FYNNEI. This CDR3 has 14 amino acids. The CDR3 DNA reads as TGTGCCAGCGGGAGGGGCCAGGGTACCTATGGCTACACCTTC. It translates to CASGRGQGTYGYTF.